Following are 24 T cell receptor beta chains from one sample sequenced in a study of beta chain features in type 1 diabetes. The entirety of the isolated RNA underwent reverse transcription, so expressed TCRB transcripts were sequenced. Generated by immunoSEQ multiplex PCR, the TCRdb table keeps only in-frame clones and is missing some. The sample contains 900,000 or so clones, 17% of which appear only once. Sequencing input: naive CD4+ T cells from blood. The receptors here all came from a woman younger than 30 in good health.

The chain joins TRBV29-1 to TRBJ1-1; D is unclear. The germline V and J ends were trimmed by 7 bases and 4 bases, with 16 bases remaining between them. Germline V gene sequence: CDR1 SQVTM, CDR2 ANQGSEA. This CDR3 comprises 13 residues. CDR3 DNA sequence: TGCAGCGCGGCACGGGGAAGTGGCACTGAAGCTTTCTTT. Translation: CSAARGSGTEAFF.

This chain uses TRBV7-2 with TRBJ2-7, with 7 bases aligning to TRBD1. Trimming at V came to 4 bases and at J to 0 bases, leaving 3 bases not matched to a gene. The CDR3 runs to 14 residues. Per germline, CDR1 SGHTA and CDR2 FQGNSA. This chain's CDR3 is CASSSTGSSYEQYF. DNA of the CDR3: TGTGCCAGCAGCTCGACAGGGAGCTCCTACGAGCAGTACTTC.

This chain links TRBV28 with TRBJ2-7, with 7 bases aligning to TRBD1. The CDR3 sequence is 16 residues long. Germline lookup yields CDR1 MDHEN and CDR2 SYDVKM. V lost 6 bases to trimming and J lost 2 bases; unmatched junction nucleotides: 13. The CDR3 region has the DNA TGTGCCAGCAGAGCCCGACCGGGACAGAGAGCCTACGAGCAGTACTTC. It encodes CASRARPGQRAYEQYF.

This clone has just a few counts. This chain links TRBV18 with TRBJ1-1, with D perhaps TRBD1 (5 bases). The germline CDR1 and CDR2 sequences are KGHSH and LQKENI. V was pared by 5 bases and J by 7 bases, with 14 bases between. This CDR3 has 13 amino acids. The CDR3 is CASSGDRVNEAFF. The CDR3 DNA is TGTGCCAGCTCAGGCGACAGAGTGAATGAAGCTTTCTTT.

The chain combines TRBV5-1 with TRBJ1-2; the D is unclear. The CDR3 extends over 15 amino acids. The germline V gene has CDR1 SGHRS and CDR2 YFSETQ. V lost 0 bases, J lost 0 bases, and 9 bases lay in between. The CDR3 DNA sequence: TGCGCCAGCAGCTTGGATACGGGATCTAACTATGGCTACACCTTC. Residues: CASSLDTGSNYGYTF. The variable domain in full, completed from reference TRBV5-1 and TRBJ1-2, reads KAGVTQTPRYLIKTRGQQVTLSCSPISGHRSVSWYQQTPGQGLQFLFEYFSETQRNKGNFPGRFSGRQFSNSRSEMNVSTLELGDSALYLCASSLDTGSNYGYTFGSGTRLTVV.

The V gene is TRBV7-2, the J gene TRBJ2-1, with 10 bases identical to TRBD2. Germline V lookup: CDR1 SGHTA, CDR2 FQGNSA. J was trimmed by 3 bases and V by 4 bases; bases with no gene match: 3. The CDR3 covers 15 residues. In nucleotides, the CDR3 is TGTGCCAGCAGCTATCTAGCGGGGGTCTACAATGAGCAGTTCTTC. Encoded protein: CASSYLAGVYNEQFF.

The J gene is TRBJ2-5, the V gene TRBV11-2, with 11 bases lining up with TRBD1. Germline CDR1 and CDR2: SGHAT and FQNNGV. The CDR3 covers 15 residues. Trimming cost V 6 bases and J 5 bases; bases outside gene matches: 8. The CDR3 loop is CASRSGTGGRETQYF. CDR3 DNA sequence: TGTGCCAGCAGGTCCGGGACAGGGGGTCGCGAGACCCAGTACTTC.

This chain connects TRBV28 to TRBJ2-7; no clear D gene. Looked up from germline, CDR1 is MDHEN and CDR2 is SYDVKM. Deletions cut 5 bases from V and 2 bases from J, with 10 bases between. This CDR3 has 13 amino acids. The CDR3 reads CASSPNQPYEQYF. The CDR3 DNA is TGTGCCAGCAGTCCGAATCAGCCCTACGAGCAGTACTTC. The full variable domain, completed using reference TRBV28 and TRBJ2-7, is DVKVTQSSRYLVKRTGEKVFLECVQDMDHENMFWYRQDPGLGLRLIYFSYDVKMKEKGDIPEGYSVSREKKERFSLILESASTNQTSMYLCASSPNQPYEQYFGPGTRLTVT.

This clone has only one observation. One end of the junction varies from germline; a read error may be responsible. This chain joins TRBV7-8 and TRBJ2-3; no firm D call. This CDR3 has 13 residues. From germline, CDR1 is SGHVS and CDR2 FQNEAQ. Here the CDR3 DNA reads TGTGTCAGCAGCTTATCGAGCACAGATACGCAGTATTTT. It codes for CVSSLSSTDTQYF.

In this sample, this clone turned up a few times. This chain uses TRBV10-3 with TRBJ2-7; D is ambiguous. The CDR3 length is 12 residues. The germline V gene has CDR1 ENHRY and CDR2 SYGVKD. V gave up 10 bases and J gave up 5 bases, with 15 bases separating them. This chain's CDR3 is CATRSDLDEQYF. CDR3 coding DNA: TGTGCCACCAGGTCGGATCTTGACGAGCAGTACTTC.

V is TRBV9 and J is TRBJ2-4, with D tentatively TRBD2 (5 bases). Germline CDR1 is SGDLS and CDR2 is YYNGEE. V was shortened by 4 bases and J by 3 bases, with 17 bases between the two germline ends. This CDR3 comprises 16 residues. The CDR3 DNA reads TGTGCCAGCAGCTCCCGGCGGGTATCCTACAAAAACATTCAGTACTTC. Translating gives CASSSRRVSYKNIQYF.

CDR3 sequence reads: CATQRGGGNEQFF. Here the CDR3 DNA reads TGTGCCACCCAGAGGGGCGGGGGTAATGAGCAGTTCTTC. This chain uses TRBV6-5 with TRBJ2-1; TRBD2 matches 7 bases. This CDR3 region has 13 residues. V trimming: 10 bases; J trimming: 7 bases; junction bases outside the gene matches: 10. Germline V gene lookup returns CDR1 MNHEY and CDR2 SVGAGI.

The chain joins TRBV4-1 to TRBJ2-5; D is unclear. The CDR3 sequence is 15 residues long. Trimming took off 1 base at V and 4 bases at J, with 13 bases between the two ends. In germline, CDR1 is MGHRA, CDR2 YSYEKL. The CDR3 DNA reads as TGCGCCAGCAGCCAAGTCGCGGTAACGGGAGAGACCCAGTACTTC. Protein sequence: CASSQVAVTGETQYF.

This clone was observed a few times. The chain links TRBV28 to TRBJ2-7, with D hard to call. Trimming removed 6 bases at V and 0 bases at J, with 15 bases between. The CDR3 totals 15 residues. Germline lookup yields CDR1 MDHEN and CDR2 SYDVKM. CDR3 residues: CASRYGSLSSYEQYF. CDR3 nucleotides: TGTGCCAGCAGATATGGCAGCCTTAGCTCCTACGAGCAGTACTTC.

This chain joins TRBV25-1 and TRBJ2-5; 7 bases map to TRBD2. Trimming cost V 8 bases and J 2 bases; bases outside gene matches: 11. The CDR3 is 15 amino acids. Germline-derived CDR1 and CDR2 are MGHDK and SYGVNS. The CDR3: CASSMGGAGQETQYF. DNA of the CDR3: TGTGCCAGCTCCATGGGTGGAGCGGGACAAGAGACCCAGTACTTC.

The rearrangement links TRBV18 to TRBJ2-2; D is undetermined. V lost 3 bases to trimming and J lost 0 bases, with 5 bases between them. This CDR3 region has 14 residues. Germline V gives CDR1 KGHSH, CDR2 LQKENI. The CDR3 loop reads CASSPTANTGELFF. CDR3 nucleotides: TGTGCCAGCTCACCCACGGCGAACACCGGGGAGCTGTTTTTT.

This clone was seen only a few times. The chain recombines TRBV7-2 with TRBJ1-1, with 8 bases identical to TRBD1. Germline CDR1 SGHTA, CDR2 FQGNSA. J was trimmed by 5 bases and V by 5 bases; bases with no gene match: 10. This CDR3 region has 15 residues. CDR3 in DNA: TGTGCCAGCAGCGAAAGGACAGGGTTTGGAACTGAAGCTTTCTTT. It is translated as CASSERTGFGTEAFF.

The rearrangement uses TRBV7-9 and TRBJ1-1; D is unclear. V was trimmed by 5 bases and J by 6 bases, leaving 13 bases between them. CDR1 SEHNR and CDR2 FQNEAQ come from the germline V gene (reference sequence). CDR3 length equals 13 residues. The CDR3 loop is CASSRGRRPEAFF. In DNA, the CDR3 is TGTGCCAGCAGCCGAGGGCGCAGGCCTGAAGCTTTCTTT. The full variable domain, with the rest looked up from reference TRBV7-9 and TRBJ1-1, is DTGVSQNPRHKITKRGQNVTFRCDPISEHNRLYWYRQTLGQGPEFLTYFQNEAQLEKSRLLSDRFSAERPKGSFSTLEIQRTEQGDSAMYLCASSRGRRPEAFFGQGTRLTVV.

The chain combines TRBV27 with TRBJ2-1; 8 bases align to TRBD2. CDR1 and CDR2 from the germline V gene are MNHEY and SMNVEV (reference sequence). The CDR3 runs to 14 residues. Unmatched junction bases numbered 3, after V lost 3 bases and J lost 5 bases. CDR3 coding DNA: TGTGCCAGCAGTTTGAGCGGGGGCGACAATGAGCAGTTCTTC. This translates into CASSLSGGDNEQFF.

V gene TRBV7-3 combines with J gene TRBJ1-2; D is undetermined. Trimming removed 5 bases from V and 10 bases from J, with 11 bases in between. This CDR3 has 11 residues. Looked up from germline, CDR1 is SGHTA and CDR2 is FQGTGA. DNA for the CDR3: TGTGCCAGCAGCGTTGGAGGGAACTACACCTTC. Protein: CASSVGGNYTF. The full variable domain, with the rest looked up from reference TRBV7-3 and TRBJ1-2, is GAGVSQTPSNKVTEKGKYVELRCDPISGHTALYWYRQSLGQGPEFLIYFQGTGAADDSGLPNDRFFAVRPEGSVSTLKIQRTERGDSAVYLCASSVGGNYTFGSGTRLTVV.

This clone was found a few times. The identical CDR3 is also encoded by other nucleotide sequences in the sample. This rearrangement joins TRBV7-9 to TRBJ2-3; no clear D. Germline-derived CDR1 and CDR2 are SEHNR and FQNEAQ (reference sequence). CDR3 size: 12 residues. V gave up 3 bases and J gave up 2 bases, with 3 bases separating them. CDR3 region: CASSFSTDTQYF. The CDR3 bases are TGTGCCAGCAGCTTTTCCACAGATACGCAGTATTTT.

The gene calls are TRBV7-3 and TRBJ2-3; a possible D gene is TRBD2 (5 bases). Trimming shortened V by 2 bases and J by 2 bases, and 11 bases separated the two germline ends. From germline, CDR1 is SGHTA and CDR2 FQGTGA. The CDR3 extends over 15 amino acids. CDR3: CASSLWSGVTDTQYF. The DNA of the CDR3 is TGTGCCAGCAGCTTATGGAGCGGAGTCACAGATACGCAGTATTTT.

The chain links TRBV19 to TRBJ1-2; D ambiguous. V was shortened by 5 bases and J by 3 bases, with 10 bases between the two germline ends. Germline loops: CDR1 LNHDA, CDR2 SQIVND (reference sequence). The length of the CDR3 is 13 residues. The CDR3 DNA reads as TGTGCCAGTAGTTCTCCAGAAGACTATGGCTACACCTTC. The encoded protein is CASSSPEDYGYTF.

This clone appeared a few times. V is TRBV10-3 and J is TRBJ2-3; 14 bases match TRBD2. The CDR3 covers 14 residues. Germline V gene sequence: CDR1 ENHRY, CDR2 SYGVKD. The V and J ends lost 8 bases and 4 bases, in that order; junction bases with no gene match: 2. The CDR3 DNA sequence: TGTGCCATCGGGACTAGCGGGAGTTCAGATACGCAGTATTTT. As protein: CAIGTSGSSDTQYF.